Shown below are 10 T cell receptor beta chains from a single sample sequenced in a study of CD8 T cells in Susac syndrome. A quantity of roughly 0.5 to 1 ug RNA underwent reverse transcription using random hexamers. One entry per CDR3 protein results from TCRdb running MiXCR on the immunoSEQ multiplex PCR reads. The sample records 120,000 or so distinct CDR3 sequences, around 94% being singletons. Sequencing used CD4+ T cells from PBMCs. These receptors were collected from a human donor with multiple sclerosis.

V and J are TRBV12-3 or TRBV12-4 and TRBJ2-5; perhaps TRBD2 as D (7 bases). V was trimmed by 5 bases and J by 4 bases, leaving 14 bases between them. The CDR3 has 14 amino acids. This CDR3 reads CASSPSGGRETQYF. CDR3 sequence (DNA): TGTGCCAGCAGTCCCTCGGGGGGCCGAGAGACCCAGTACTTC.

V usage is TRBV7-9 and J usage is TRBJ2-5; possibly TRBD1 for D (6 bases). V lost 5 bases and J 5 bases, leaving 12 bases between the germline ends. The CDR3 is 13 amino acids. The germline gives CDR1 SEHNR, CDR2 FQNEAQ (reference sequence). The CDR3 DNA sequence: TGTGCCAGCAGCCTTACAACAGGGGAGACCCAGTACTTC. Translated, it gives CASSLTTGETQYF.

The V and J genes are TRBV4-1 and TRBJ2-1; D may be TRBD2 (5 bases). Germline assignment: CDR1 MGHRA and CDR2 YSYEKL. The CDR3 contains 15 residues. V shed 0 bases and J shed 1 base, with 7 bases lying between them. In DNA, the CDR3 is TGCGCCAGCAGCCAAGATGAGGGTTCCTACAATGAGCAGTTCTTC. Residues: CASSQDEGSYNEQFF.

The V gene is TRBV12-3 or TRBV12-4, the J gene TRBJ2-3; D not certain. V was clipped by 6 bases and J by 6 bases, with 13 bases between them. CDR3 length: 13 residues. The DNA of the CDR3 is TGTGCCAGCAGCGGACGGACCGGGGATACGCAGTATTTT. It is translated as CASSGRTGDTQYF.

The count of this clonotype is one. V usage is TRBV6-5 and J usage is TRBJ1-5; 8 bases line up with TRBD1. The germline gives CDR1 MNHEY, CDR2 SVGAGI. V dropped 0 bases and J dropped 9; count of bases not matched to a gene: 10. The CDR3 contains 16 residues. This CDR3 reads CASSYSRQGTGLPQHF. The CDR3 DNA reads TGTGCCAGCAGTTACTCGAGACAGGGGACGGGTCTGCCCCAGCATTTT.

This clonotype was found once. The gene calls are TRBV5-1 and TRBJ2-6; perhaps TRBD1 as D (5 bases). The CDR3 runs 15 residues. Germline CDR1 and CDR2: SGHRS and YFSETQ. V dropped 5 bases and J dropped 1 base, with 10 bases sitting between them. CDR3 protein: CASRTQGSGANVLTF. The CDR3 DNA reads as TGCGCCAGCAGGACGCAGGGATCTGGGGCCAACGTCCTGACTTTC.

The V gene is TRBV7-2, the J gene TRBJ2-7, with D hard to call. Germline-derived CDR1 and CDR2 are SGHTA and FQGNSA. The V end was cut by 1 base, the J end by 0 bases, with 10 bases between. The CDR3 totals 15 residues. As DNA, the CDR3 is TGTGCCAGCAGCTTAGTATTTGGGGTCTCCTACGAGCAGTACTTC. It encodes CASSLVFGVSYEQYF.

The chain carries TRBV27 and TRBJ2-7; TRBD1 might be the D (6 bases). Trimming stripped 6 bases from V and 3 bases from J, with 18 bases between. This CDR3 region has 15 residues. Looked up from germline, CDR1 is MNHEY and CDR2 is SMNVEV (reference sequence). CDR3 sequence (DNA): TGTGCCAGCAGGACAGACAGGATGGCCCTCTACGAGCAGTACTTC. Its protein product is CASRTDRMALYEQYF.

The chain links TRBV13 to TRBJ2-5; weak D call: TRBD2 (6 bases). Germline loops: CDR1 PRHDT, CDR2 FYEKMQ (reference sequence). V lost 5 bases and J 0 bases, leaving 19 bases between the germline ends. The CDR3 covers 17 residues. CDR3 amino acids: CASSPERDWKYQETQYF. DNA of the CDR3: TGTGCCAGCAGCCCTGAAAGGGACTGGAAGTACCAAGAGACCCAGTACTTC.

This clonotype was seen only a few times. The chain combines TRBV29-1 with TRBJ2-7; D may match TRBD1 or TRBD2 (6 bases each). The CDR3 is made up of 13 amino acids. Germline V gene lookup returns CDR1 SQVTM and CDR2 ANQGSEA. Trimming took off 7 bases at V and 5 bases at J, with 18 bases between the two ends. The CDR3: CSAAGGPGDEQYF. DNA of the CDR3: TGCAGCGCCGCAGGAGGGCCAGGGGACGAGCAGTACTTC.